This T cell receptor (beta chain) was identified during a study of cytomegalovirus exposure and HLA in healthy donors. Study-wide findings and caveats: Later work found most CMV-associated TCR beta chains apparently HLA-restricted. As was reported, the classifier diagnosed cytomegalovirus status with high specificity and sensitivity.

A multiplex PCR was run with 60 Vbeta primers and 13 Jbeta primers. This table comes from immunoSEQ multiplex PCR, and its TCRdb copy is limited to in-frame clones, with some not included. The sample carries 60,000 to 70,000 clones, 80% recorded once. Trimming removed 4 bases from V and 6 bases from J, with 15 bases in between. This CDR3 has 14 amino acids. Germline V gene lookup returns CDR1 SNHLY and CDR2 FYNNEI. A remark on this clone: What it recognizes is unknown.

The chain links TRBV2 to TRBJ1-1; no firm D call. Sample: PBMCs. The origin of this receptor is a woman aged 25 to 39 in good health and CMV-seronegative. As DNA, the CDR3 is TGTGCCAGCAGTGGCGGCACCGCGGTCGCTGAAGCTTTCTTT. The encoded protein is CASSGGTAVAEAFF.